A selection of T cell receptor beta chains follows, all from one sample in a study of T cell repertoires in cytomegalovirus infection. No antigens are known for them. TCRdb recomputed calls from the reads with MiXCR, one row per CDR3 protein. This table has around 900,000 distinct CDR3 sequences, around 31% appearing once. The material was cultured CD8+ T cells from PBMCs, obtained from culture after CMV antigen stimulation. These TCRs come from a human donor in good health (CMV status not recorded). Some clones in this sample may be carry-over from other donors' samples. Both conserved end residues are part of each CDR3. The D gene is left open where the match is weak. Some rows have no size entry. The others give once, few or many, or a class for an expanded clone.

CDR3 DNA: TGTGCCAGCAGTTACTCGCTGCTTCCTGCTAATGAAAAACTGTTTTTT; CDR3 protein: CASSYSLLPANEKLFF; V gene: TRBV6-6; clone size: .; D gene: .; J gene: TRBJ1-4
CDR3 DNA: TGTGCCAACAGTGAAACAGGTGCCCCTAACAACGAGCAGTACTTC; CDR3 protein: CANSETGAPNNEQYF; V gene: TRBV2; clone size: .; D gene: .; J gene: TRBJ2-7
CDR3 DNA: TGCAGTGCTGTGACGACTAGCGGGGGGGCGTCCTACGAGCAGTACTTC; CDR3 protein: CSAVTTSGGASYEQYF; V gene: TRBV20-1; clone size: .; D gene: TRBD2; J gene: TRBJ2-7
CDR3 DNA: TGTGCCAGCAGCTTTCCCAGCGGGGACACAGATACGCAGTATTTT; CDR3 protein: CASSFPSGDTDTQYF; V gene: TRBV7-9; clone size: .; D gene: TRBD2; J gene: TRBJ2-3
CDR3 DNA: TGTGCCAGCAGCTCCCCGGGGGCAGGGGAAAGGGGAGGCAGCTCCTACAATGAGCAGTTCTTC; CDR3 protein: CASSSPGAGERGGSSYNEQFF; V gene: TRBV7-6; clone size: few; D gene: .; J gene: TRBJ2-1
CDR3 DNA: TGTGCCAGCAGTTCCGGGACAGTTGGCTACACCTTC; CDR3 protein: CASSSGTVGYTF; V gene: TRBV6-5; clone size: few; D gene: TRBD1; J gene: TRBJ1-2
CDR3 DNA: TGTGCCAGCAGCTCTGGGGGCGGGGGGGCCGGTAATGAGCAGTTCTTC; CDR3 protein: CASSSGGGGAGNEQFF; V gene: TRBV7-3; clone size: .; D gene: TRBD2; J gene: TRBJ2-1
CDR3 DNA: TGTGCCACAGAACGGTACACCGGGGAGCTGTTTTTT; CDR3 protein: CATERYTGELFF; V gene: TRBV6-1; clone size: .; D gene: .; J gene: TRBJ2-2
CDR3 DNA: TGTGCCAGCAGCTCCACGCGAGTTGTTGATGGCTACACCTTC; CDR3 protein: CASSSTRVVDGYTF; V gene: TRBV11-2; clone size: .; D gene: .; J gene: TRBJ1-2
CDR3 DNA: TGTGCCAGCAGTTACTCCTTACAAGCGGCCTCTAGCACAGATACGCAGTATTTT; CDR3 protein: CASSYSLQAASSTDTQYF; V gene: TRBV6-5; clone size: few; D gene: .; J gene: TRBJ2-3
CDR3 DNA: TGTGCCAGCAGTTACTACCACGTCTACAGGGGTGAATCAACTAATGAAAAACTGTTTTTT; CDR3 protein: CASSYYHVYRGESTNEKLFF; V gene: TRBV6-7; clone size: few; D gene: TRBD1; J gene: TRBJ1-4
CDR3 DNA: TGTGCCAGCAGCTTAGTTGGTACAGGTAGGTCCTACAATGAGCAGTTCTTC; CDR3 protein: CASSLVGTGRSYNEQFF; V gene: TRBV7-8; clone size: few; D gene: .; J gene: TRBJ2-1
CDR3 DNA: TGCAGTGCTAGAGTTGAACAGCACCACTACGAGCAGTACTTC; CDR3 protein: CSARVEQHHYEQYF; V gene: TRBV20-1; clone size: few; D gene: .; J gene: TRBJ2-7
CDR3 DNA: TGTGCCACCCTCTCGCTCGCAGCGAAAGGCTATGGCTACACCTTC; CDR3 protein: CATLSLAAKGYGYTF; V gene: TRBV27; clone size: .; D gene: .; J gene: TRBJ1-2
CDR3 DNA: TGCAGTGCTAGAAGCGGGGGGGCCGAAGCCAATGAGCAGTTCTTC; CDR3 protein: CSARSGGAEANEQFF; V gene: TRBV20-1; clone size: .; D gene: TRBD2; J gene: TRBJ2-1
CDR3 DNA: TGTGCCAGCAGCTCTCTAGCGGGGGGGCCTAAAGATGAGCAGTTCTTC; CDR3 protein: CASSSLAGGPKDEQFF; V gene: TRBV7-6; clone size: .; D gene: TRBD2; J gene: TRBJ2-1
CDR3 DNA: TGTGCTAGTGGGATGCCCGGGACAGGGAATTCACCCCTCCACTTT; CDR3 protein: CASGMPGTGNSPLHF; V gene: TRBV12-5; clone size: .; D gene: TRBD1; J gene: TRBJ1-6
CDR3 DNA: TGTGCCATCAGTGAGTCGAAGTTGTCAGGGGCCTTC; CDR3 protein: CAISESKLSGAF; V gene: TRBV10-3; clone size: .; D gene: .; J gene: TRBJ1-2
CDR3 DNA: TGTGCCAGTAAAATGGGACAGGGGATATCCTACAATGAGCAGTTCTTC; CDR3 protein: CASKMGQGISYNEQFF; V gene: TRBV19; clone size: few; D gene: TRBD1; J gene: TRBJ2-1
CDR3 DNA: TGCGCCAGCAGCCAGCTCGGGACGGTCGACTATGGCTACACCTTC; CDR3 protein: CASSQLGTVDYGYTF; V gene: TRBV4-1; clone size: .; D gene: .; J gene: TRBJ1-2
CDR3 DNA: TGTGCCAGCAGCCAAGAGATTTCGCGACTGTCCCAAGAGACCCAGTACTTC; CDR3 protein: CASSQEISRLSQETQYF; V gene: TRBV3-1; clone size: .; D gene: .; J gene: TRBJ2-5
CDR3 DNA: TGTGCCAGCAGCTTAGTAGCGGGGGGATCCGGATTACACAATGAGCAGTTCTTC; CDR3 protein: CASSLVAGGSGLHNEQFF; V gene: TRBV7-6; clone size: few; D gene: TRBD2; J gene: TRBJ2-1
CDR3 DNA: TGTGCCAGCAGTGTCTCAGGACATAGCAATCAGCCCCAGCATTTT; CDR3 protein: CASSVSGHSNQPQHF; V gene: TRBV6-2/TRBV6-3; clone size: .; D gene: .; J gene: TRBJ1-5
CDR3 DNA: TGTGCCAGCAGCTCCCTGATATGGACGCCTCAAGAGACCCAGTACTTC; CDR3 protein: CASSSLIWTPQETQYF; V gene: TRBV7-9; clone size: .; D gene: .; J gene: TRBJ2-5
CDR3 DNA: TGTGCCAGCAGCCTGGACAGGGTGGCCGAGCAGTACTTC; CDR3 protein: CASSLDRVAEQYF; V gene: TRBV7-9; clone size: .; D gene: TRBD1; J gene: TRBJ2-7
CDR3 DNA: TGTGCCAGCAGCTTAGAGCACCTGGATAATTCACCCCTCCACTTT; CDR3 protein: CASSLEHLDNSPLHF; V gene: TRBV7-8; clone size: .; D gene: .; J gene: TRBJ1-6
CDR3 DNA: TGCGCCAGCAGCCGCTACGTAAGCCCCCACAATGAGCAGTTCTTC; CDR3 protein: CASSRYVSPHNEQFF; V gene: TRBV4-3; clone size: .; D gene: .; J gene: TRBJ2-1
CDR3 DNA: TGTGCCAGCAGTGACGGCACTAGCGGGGGGTTTCCCTACGAGCAGTACTTC; CDR3 protein: CASSDGTSGGFPYEQYF; V gene: TRBV6-1; clone size: .; D gene: TRBD2; J gene: TRBJ2-7
CDR3 DNA: TGCAGTGCTAGAGGCATTTGGCGGGGGACTAACTACGAGCAGTACTTC; CDR3 protein: CSARGIWRGTNYEQYF; V gene: TRBV20-1; clone size: .; D gene: TRBD2; J gene: TRBJ2-7
CDR3 DNA: TGTGCCAGCAATCTGAAGGTCCTCTCAGAGGGCACAGATACGCAGTATTTT; CDR3 protein: CASNLKVLSEGTDTQYF; V gene: TRBV2; clone size: few; D gene: .; J gene: TRBJ2-3
CDR3 DNA: TGTGCCAGCAGTCCCCCCGGGTCACCCCTCCACTTT; CDR3 protein: CASSPPGSPLHF; V gene: TRBV27; clone size: .; D gene: .; J gene: TRBJ1-6
CDR3 DNA: TGTGCCAGCAGCTTAGTGGCGGGGCGGAGTGCTGAAGCTTTCTTT; CDR3 protein: CASSLVAGRSAEAFF; V gene: TRBV7-2; clone size: few; D gene: .; J gene: TRBJ1-1
CDR3 DNA: TGTGCCAGCAGCTTAGAGGGATGGGGCGAGGGCACTGAAGCTTTCTTT; CDR3 protein: CASSLEGWGEGTEAFF; V gene: TRBV7-8; clone size: few; D gene: .; J gene: TRBJ1-1